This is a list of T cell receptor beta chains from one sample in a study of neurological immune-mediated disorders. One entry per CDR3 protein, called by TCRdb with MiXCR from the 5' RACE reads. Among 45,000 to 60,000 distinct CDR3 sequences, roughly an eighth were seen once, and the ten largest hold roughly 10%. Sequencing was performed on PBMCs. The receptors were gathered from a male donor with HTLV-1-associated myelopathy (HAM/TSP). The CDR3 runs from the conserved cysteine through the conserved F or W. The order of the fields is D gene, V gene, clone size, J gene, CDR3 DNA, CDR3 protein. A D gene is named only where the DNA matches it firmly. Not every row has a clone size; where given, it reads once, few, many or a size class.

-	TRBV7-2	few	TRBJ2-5	TGTGCCAGCAGCTTATCAAGCACCCAAGAGACCCAGTACTTC	CASSLSSTQETQYF
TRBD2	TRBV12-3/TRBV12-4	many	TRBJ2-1	TGTGCCAGTTTAGCGGGGCCCTACAATGAGCAGTTCTTC	CASLAGPYNEQFF
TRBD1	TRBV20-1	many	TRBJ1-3	TGCAGTGCTAGAGGGACAGGGGTATCTGGAGACACCATATATTTT	CSARGTGVSGDTIYF
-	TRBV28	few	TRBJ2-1	TGTGCCAGCCTCCTGCCTCCCGAGCAGTTCTTC	CASLLPPEQFF
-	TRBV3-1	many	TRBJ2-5	TGTGCCAGCAGCCACAGGGCGGAGACCCAGTACTTC	CASSHRAETQYF
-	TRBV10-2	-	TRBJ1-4	TGCGCCAGCAGTGAGGGACATCTCTCCGTGTTTTTT	CASSEGHLSVFF
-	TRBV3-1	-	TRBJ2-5	TGTGCCAGCTTGTTGGTCCAGGGCCAAGAGACCCAGTACTTC	CASLLVQGQETQYF
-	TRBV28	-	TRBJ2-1	TGTGCCAGCAGGCCCCGACTAGGGAGAACTTACTACAATGAGCAGTTCTTC	CASRPRLGRTYYNEQFF
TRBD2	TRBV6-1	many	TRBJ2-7	TGTGCCAGCTCGGAGCGGGGTTACGAGCAGTACTTC	CASSERGYEQYF
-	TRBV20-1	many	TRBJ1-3	TGCAGTGTTAGGCTCAGAAACACCATATATTTT	CSVRLRNTIYF
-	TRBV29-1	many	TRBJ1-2	TGCAGCGTTGAGGGTGTGAACTATGGCTACACCTTC	CSVEGVNYGYTF
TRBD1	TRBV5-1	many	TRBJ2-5	TGCGCCAGCAGCTCAACCGGGACAGGGAAGGAGACCCAGTACTTC	CASSSTGTGKETQYF
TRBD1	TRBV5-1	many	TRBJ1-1	TGCGCCAGCAGCTTGGGGACAGGGGGCTTCGGCACTGAAGCTTTCTTT	CASSLGTGGFGTEAFF
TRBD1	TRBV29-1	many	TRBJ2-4	TGCAGCGTAGCAGACAGGGGAAACATTCAGTACTTC	CSVADRGNIQYF
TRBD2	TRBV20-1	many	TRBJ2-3	TGCAGTGCTAGAGACCCTAGCGGGGGGGCTGGCACAGATACGCAGTATTTT	CSARDPSGGAGTDTQYF
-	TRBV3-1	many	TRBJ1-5	TGTGCCAGCAGCCCGACGTTCGGGAGCAATCAGCCCCAGCATTTT	CASSPTFGSNQPQHF
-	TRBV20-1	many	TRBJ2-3	TGCAGTGCTAGGGACCACACAGATACGCAGTATTTT	CSARDHTDTQYF
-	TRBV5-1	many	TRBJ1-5	TGCGCCAGCAGCTTGGACAGGATAAGCCCCCAGCATTTT	CASSLDRISPQHF
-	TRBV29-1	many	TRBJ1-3	TGCAGCGTTGAACTGGGGAACTCTGGAAACACCATATATTTT	CSVELGNSGNTIYF
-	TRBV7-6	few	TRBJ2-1	TGTGCCAGCAGCTTTACCGCACCCGGGTCCTACTACAATGAGCAGTTCTTC	CASSFTAPGSYYNEQFF
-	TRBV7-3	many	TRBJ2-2	TGTGCCAGCAGCCCCGCGGAGGGCAGAAGCGGGGAGCTGTTTTTT	CASSPAEGRSGELFF
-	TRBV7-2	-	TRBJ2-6	TGTGCCAGCAGCGTACAAGGCCGAAGCTCTGGGGCCAACGTCCTGACTTTC	CASSVQGRSSGANVLTF
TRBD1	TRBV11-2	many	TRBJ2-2	TGTGCCAGCACCCTATCGACAGGGCTTGCCGGGGAGCTGTTTTTT	CASTLSTGLAGELFF
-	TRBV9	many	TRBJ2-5	TGTGCCAGCAGCCCCGATCCGCGCGGGGCATGGGAGACCCAGTACTTC	CASSPDPRGAWETQYF
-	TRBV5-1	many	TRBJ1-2	TGCGCCAGCAGCCCCACCTCGGACGGACTCCTTGGCTACACCTTC	CASSPTSDGLLGYTF
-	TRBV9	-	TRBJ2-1	TGTGCCAGCAGCGTAACCGGGTCGCACAATGAGCAGTTCTTC	CASSVTGSHNEQFF
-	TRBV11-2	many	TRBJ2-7	TGTGCCAGCACCCGAGAAGGTACCTACGAGCAGTACTTC	CASTREGTYEQYF
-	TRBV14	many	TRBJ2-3	TGTGCCAGCAGCCAAGATTCAGGGTATAGCACAGATACGCAGTATTTT	CASSQDSGYSTDTQYF
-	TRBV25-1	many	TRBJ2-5	TGTGCCAGCAGGGGCCAAGAGACCCAGTACTTC	CASRGQETQYF
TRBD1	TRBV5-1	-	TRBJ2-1	TGCGCCAGCAGCCAACAAATCGGGACAGGGGCTTACAATGAGCAGTTCTTC	CASSQQIGTGAYNEQFF
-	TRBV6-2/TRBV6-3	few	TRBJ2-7	TGTGCCAGCGCAGGGGTCTACGAGCAGTACTTC	CASAGVYEQYF
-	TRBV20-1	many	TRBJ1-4	TGCAGTGCTAGAGGGGATCTAGGAGAAAAACTGTTTTTT	CSARGDLGEKLFF
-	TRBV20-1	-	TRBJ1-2	TGCAGTGCTAGAGATATCGGACAGCCCCTCTATGGTTACACCTTC	CSARDIGQPLYGYTF
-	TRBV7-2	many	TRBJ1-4	TGTGCCAGCAGCTGGCGCGGGGGTGGTAATGAAAAACTGTTTTTT	CASSWRGGGNEKLFF
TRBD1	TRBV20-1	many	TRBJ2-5	TGCAGTGCTAGAGTGTACAGGGGAAGGGAGACCCAGTACTTC	CSARVYRGRETQYF
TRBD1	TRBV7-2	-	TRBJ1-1	TGTGCCAGCAGCCGTCCCCAACAGGGGGCCGGGAACACTGAAGCTTTCTTT	CASSRPQQGAGNTEAFF
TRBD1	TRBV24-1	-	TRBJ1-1	TGTGCCACCAGTGAGAGACCCGGGACAGGGGGGAACACTGAAGCTTTCTTT	CATSERPGTGGNTEAFF
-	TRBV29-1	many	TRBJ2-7	TGCAGCGCTCAAAAGGCCCCCTACGAGCAGTACTTC	CSAQKAPYEQYF
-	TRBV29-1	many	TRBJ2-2	TGCAGCGTTGCCGCGGACACCGGGGAGCTGTTTTTT	CSVAADTGELFF
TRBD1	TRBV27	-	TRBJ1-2	TGTGTTAGCAGTCCGACAGGGGGCGATTTAGTTAACGGCTACACCTTC	CVSSPTGGDLVNGYTF
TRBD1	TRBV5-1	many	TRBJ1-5	TGCGCCAGCAGCTTGGAGGGGGCTAATCAGCCCCAGCATTTT	CASSLEGANQPQHF
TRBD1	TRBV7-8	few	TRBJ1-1	TGTGCCAGCAGCCAGGGGGTTGGGGGCTCTGAAGCTTTCTTT	CASSQGVGGSEAFF
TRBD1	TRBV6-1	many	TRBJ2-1	TGTGCCAGCAGGGGAGTATTGGACAGGGGCAATGAGCAGTTCTTC	CASRGVLDRGNEQFF
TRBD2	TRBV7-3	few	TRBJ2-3	TGTGCCAGCAGCTTAACAGGGGCTAGCGGGGCCGGGGATACGCAGTATTTT	CASSLTGASGAGDTQYF
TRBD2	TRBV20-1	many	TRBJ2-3	TGCAGTGCTAGCGGACTAGCTGGCACAGATACGCAGTATTTT	CSASGLAGTDTQYF
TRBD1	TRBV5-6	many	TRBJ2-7	TGTGCCAGCAGCCCGGGACAGGGCTACTACGAGCAGTACTTC	CASSPGQGYYEQYF
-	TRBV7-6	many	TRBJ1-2	TGTGCCAGCAGCTTGGCAGGCCAAGGCTACACCTTC	CASSLAGQGYTF
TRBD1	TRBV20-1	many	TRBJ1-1	TGCAGTGCTCCCGGGACAGGGGTTACTGAAGCTTTCTTT	CSAPGTGVTEAFF
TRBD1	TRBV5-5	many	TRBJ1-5	TGTGCCAGCAGCTTGACACAGGGGGGGATTCAGCCCCAGCATTTT	CASSLTQGGIQPQHF
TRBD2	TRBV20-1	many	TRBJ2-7	TGCAGTGCTAGCGGGGGGGCCGGCTACGAGCAGTACTTC	CSASGGAGYEQYF
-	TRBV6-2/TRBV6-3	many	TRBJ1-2	TGTGCCAGCAGCGACCGATCGACAGGCCGAAACTATGGCTACACCTTC	CASSDRSTGRNYGYTF
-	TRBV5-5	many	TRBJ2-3	TGTGCCAGCAGCTTGCGGTCTAGCACAGATACGCAGTATTTT	CASSLRSSTDTQYF
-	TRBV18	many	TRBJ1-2	TGTGCCAGCTCCCCCGGCGATGGCTACACCTTC	CASSPGDGYTF
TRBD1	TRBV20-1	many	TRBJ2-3	TGCAGTGCTAGAAGGACAGGTCTTAGCACAGATACGCAGTATTTT	CSARRTGLSTDTQYF
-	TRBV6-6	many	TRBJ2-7	TGTGCCAGCAGTTACTCGACAGGCTACGAGCAGTACTTC	CASSYSTGYEQYF
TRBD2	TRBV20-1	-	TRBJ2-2	TGCAGTGTGGGCGGGGGGTCGAACACCGGGGAGCTGTTTTTT	CSVGGGSNTGELFF
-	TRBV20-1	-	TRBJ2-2	TGCAGTGCTAGTAAGGGAACGGACACCGGGGAGCTGTTTTTT	CSASKGTDTGELFF
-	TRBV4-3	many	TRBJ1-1	TGCGCCAGCAGCCAGGCCAGGGTGGGTGGGACTGAAGCTTTCTTT	CASSQARVGGTEAFF
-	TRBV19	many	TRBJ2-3	TGTGCCAGTAGTTGGGGTCACACAGATACGCAGTATTTT	CASSWGHTDTQYF
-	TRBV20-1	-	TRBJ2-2	TGCAGTGGCAGGTGGAACACCGGGGAGCTGTTTTTT	CSGRWNTGELFF